One sample yielded the 8 T cell receptor beta chains listed below, sequenced in a study of blood T cell repertoires in COVID-19. Assay used: immunoSEQ multiplex PCR; TCRdb lists only in-frame clones, some missing. The sample has approximately 59,000 clones; more than 75% are singletons. Sample: peripheral blood. Receptors were obtained from a man aged 40-49 years with active COVID-19.

This chain connects TRBV11-2 to TRBJ2-5; TRBD2 might be the D (5 bases). Germline assignment: CDR1 SGHAT and CDR2 FQNNGV. This CDR3 has 13 amino acids. Trimming cost V 5 bases and J 2 bases, with 9 bases left between them. The CDR3 DNA sequence: TGTGCCAGCAGCCGTGGACTGCAAGAGACCCAGTACTTC. It specifies CASSRGLQETQYF.

The chain uses TRBV7-3 and TRBJ2-1, with 7 bases identical to TRBD1. V lost 5 bases to trimming and J lost 8 bases; unmatched junction nucleotides: 9. Germline assignment: CDR1 SGHTA and CDR2 FQGTGA. The CDR3 extends over 14 amino acids. The CDR3 region is CASSLPGTDDEQFF. The CDR3 bases are TGTGCCAGCAGCCTACCCGGGACAGATGATGAGCAGTTCTTC.

The chain recombines TRBV2 with TRBJ1-1; D unclear. V was clipped by 2 bases and J by 3 bases, with 7 bases between them. The CDR3 covers 13 residues. Per germline, CDR1 SNHLY and CDR2 FYNNEI. CDR3 sequence reads: CASSEKEYTEAFF. CDR3 bases: TGTGCCAGCAGTGAAAAGGAGTACACTGAAGCTTTCTTT.

This chain joins TRBV5-4 and TRBJ2-7; 8 bases are shared with TRBD2. Germline V CDR1 and CDR2: SGHNT, YYREEE (reference sequence). This CDR3 has 15 residues. Trimming at V came to 4 bases and at J to 2 bases, leaving 8 bases not matched to a gene. The CDR3 DNA reads as TGTGCCAGCAGCCTCGGGGTAGCGGGACCCTACGAGCAGTACTTC. It codes for CASSLGVAGPYEQYF.

V gene TRBV19 combines with J gene TRBJ2-1; TRBD2 aligns across 12 bases. V lost 9 bases, J lost 6 bases, and 9 bases stayed unmatched. CDR3 length: 15 residues. Germline loops: CDR1 LNHDA, CDR2 SQIVND (reference sequence). The CDR3 here is CASTPLAGGGNEQFF. The CDR3 nucleotides read TGTGCCAGCACTCCCCTAGCGGGAGGGGGCAATGAGCAGTTCTTC.

V gene TRBV5-1 combines with J gene TRBJ2-7; D remains ambiguous. This CDR3 has 13 residues. The ends were cut back, 0 bases at V and 7 bases at J, with 11 bases in the middle. Per the germline V gene, CDR1 is SGHRS and CDR2 is YFSETQ. For the CDR3, the DNA is TGCGCCAGCAGCTTGGCCGGTACAGAGGAGCAGTACTTC. This codes for CASSLAGTEEQYF.

The J gene is TRBJ2-4, the V gene TRBV29-1, with D perhaps matching TRBD2 (6 bases). The germline V and J ends were trimmed by 4 bases and 3 bases, with 13 bases remaining between them. The CDR3 extends over 14 amino acids. Germline V gene data show CDR1 as SQVTM and CDR2 as ANQGSEA. CDR3 amino acids: CSVGGVDGKNIQYF. The CDR3 region has the DNA TGCAGCGTTGGGGGGGTTGATGGCAAAAACATTCAGTACTTC.

This clone was recorded a few times. The chain carries TRBV27 and TRBJ2-7; 10 bases map to TRBD2. V lost 5 bases, J lost 6 bases, and 10 bases stayed unmatched. The CDR3 length is 15 residues. In germline, CDR1 is MNHEY, CDR2 SMNVEV (reference sequence). The CDR3 DNA sequence: TGTGCCAGCAGTCCGTGGACTAGCGGAGCAGGCGAGCAGTACTTC. As protein: CASSPWTSGAGEQYF.